This TCR beta chain was obtained from a study of T cell repertoires in cytomegalovirus infection. Study-wide points: CMV-specific TCR beta clonotypes restricted by HLA-C dominated the ex vivo response.

This clonotype was seen more than once but under ten times. Its antigen is not known. Germline is not matched at one junction end, which may reflect a read error. The germline V gene has CDR1 MNHEY and CDR2 SVGEGT. This CDR3 is built from 14 residues. TCRdb analysed the reads with MiXCR anew, one entry per CDR3 protein. The sample contains hundreds of thousands of distinct CDR3 sequences, approximately 42% of which appear only once. The rearrangement joins TRBV6-2 or TRBV6-3 to TRBJ2-7; possibly TRBD2 for D (6 bases). This sequence originates from a human donor in good health (CMV status not recorded). Some clones in this sample may be carry-over from other donors' samples. Source: cultured PBMCs, taken from culture after CMV antigen stimulation. CDR3 nucleotide sequence: TGTGCCAGCACTTACCCGGGACTCTCCTACGAGCAGTACTTC. It specifies CASTYPGLSYEQYF.